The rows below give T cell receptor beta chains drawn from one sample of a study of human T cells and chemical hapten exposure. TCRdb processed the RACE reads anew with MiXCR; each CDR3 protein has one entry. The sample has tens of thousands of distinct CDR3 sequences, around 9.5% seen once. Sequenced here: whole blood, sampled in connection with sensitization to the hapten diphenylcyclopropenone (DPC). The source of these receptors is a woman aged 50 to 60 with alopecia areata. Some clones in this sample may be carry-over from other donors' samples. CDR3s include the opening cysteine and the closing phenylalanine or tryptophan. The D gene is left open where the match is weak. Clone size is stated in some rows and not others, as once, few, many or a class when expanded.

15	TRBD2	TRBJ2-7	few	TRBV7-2	CASSLMVAGGYEQYF	TGTGCCAGCAGCTTAATGGTCGCGGGGGGCTACGAGCAGTACTTC
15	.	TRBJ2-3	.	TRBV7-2	CASSSAQRAADTQYF	TGTGCCAGCAGCTCCGCTCAGAGGGCCGCAGATACGCAGTATTTT
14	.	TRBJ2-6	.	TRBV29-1	CSIERYSGANVLTF	TGCAGCATCGAGCGGTACTCTGGGGCCAACGTCCTGACTTTC
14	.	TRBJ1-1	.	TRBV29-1	CSVDRAPSLTEAFF	TGCAGCGTTGACCGGGCCCCATCCCTCACTGAAGCTTTCTTT
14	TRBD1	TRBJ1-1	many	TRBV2	CASTREGQGTEAFF	TGTGCCAGCACCAGAGAGGGACAGGGCACTGAAGCTTTCTTT
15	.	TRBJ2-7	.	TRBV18	CASSPTTSSLYEQYF	TGTGCCAGCTCACCAACCACGTCCTCCCTATACGAGCAGTACTTC
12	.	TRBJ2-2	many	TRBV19	CASRRAAGELFF	TGTGCCAGCCGTAGGGCCGCCGGGGAGCTGTTTTTT
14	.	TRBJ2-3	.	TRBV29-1	CSVEDSGGTDTQYF	TGCAGCGTTGAAGATTCGGGCGGGACAGATACGCAGTATTTT
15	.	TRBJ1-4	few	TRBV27	CASTPGRTNNEKLFF	TGTGCCAGCACACCGGGACGGACTAATAATGAAAAACTGTTTTTT
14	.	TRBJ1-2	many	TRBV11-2	CASSHINSIGGYTF	TGTGCCAGCAGCCACATAAACTCTATAGGAGGCTACACCTTC
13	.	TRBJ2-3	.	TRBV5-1	CASSLGDGDTQYF	TGCGCCAGCAGCTTGGGCGATGGAGATACGCAGTATTTT
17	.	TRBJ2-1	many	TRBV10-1	CASFSDPRGTPYNEQFF	TGCGCCAGCTTCTCGGACCCCAGGGGTACCCCCTACAATGAGCAGTTCTTC
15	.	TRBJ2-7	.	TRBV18	CASSPTTSPSYEQYF	TGTGCCAGCTCACCAACCACAAGCCCCTCCTACGAGCAGTACTTC
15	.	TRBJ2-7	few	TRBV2	CASSSLALEGHEQYF	TGTGCCAGCAGTAGCCTAGCGCTCGAGGGGCACGAGCAGTACTTC
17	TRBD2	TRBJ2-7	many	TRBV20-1	CSARDLVAGGYSYEQYF	TGCAGTGCTAGAGATTTGGTAGCGGGAGGGTACTCCTACGAGCAGTACTTC
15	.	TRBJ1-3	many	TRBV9	CASSVRIDSGNTIYF	TGTGCCAGCAGCGTCAGGATTGACTCTGGAAACACCATATATTTT
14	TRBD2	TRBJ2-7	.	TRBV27	CASTSYRDYSEQYF	TGTGCCAGCACCAGCTATAGGGACTACTCCGAGCAGTACTTC
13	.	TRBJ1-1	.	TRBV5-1	CASSLVANTEAFF	TGCGCCAGCAGCTTGGTGGCTAACACTGAAGCTTTCTTT
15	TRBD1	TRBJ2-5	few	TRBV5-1	CASSFYGTGQETQYF	TGCGCCAGCAGTTTTTACGGGACAGGGCAAGAGACCCAGTACTTC
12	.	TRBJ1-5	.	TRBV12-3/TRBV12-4	CASSTKPRPQHF	TGTGCCAGCAGTACTAAGCCGAGGCCCCAGCATTTT
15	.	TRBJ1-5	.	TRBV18	CASSLLGDINQPQHF	TGTGCCAGCTCCCTCCTTGGGGACATCAATCAGCCCCAGCATTTT
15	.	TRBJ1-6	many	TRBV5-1	CASSLGEVHNSPLHF	TGCGCCAGCAGCTTGGGGGAGGTCCACAATTCACCCCTCCACTTT
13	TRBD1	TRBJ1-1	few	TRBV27	CASSTNRGREAFF	TGTGCCAGCAGTACCAACAGGGGGCGTGAAGCTTTCTTT
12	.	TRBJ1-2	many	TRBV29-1	CSVGQTNYGYTF	TGCAGCGTGGGCCAGACTAACTATGGCTACACCTTC